This T cell receptor (beta chain) is drawn from a study of blood T cells in healthy people across ages. V was cut by 3 bases and J by 1 base, with 7 bases left in between. Germline values: CDR1 MNHEY, CDR2 SVGEGT. This CDR3 region has 14 residues. The authors isolated at least 6.5 million PBMCs per sample. A second PCR of 7 to 11 cycles used a sample-barcoded 5' primer and a J-beta primer mix. A single record per CDR3 protein comes from TCRdb applying MiXCR to the 5' RACE reads. This sample has about 1.7 million distinct CDR3 sequences, with about 28% found just once. Study conclusions and caveats: The unknown donor CMV status may have confounded expanded clonotype changes. Both higher diversity and more naive CD4+ cells marked long-lived donors when set against aged donors.

As concerns this clonotype: The antigen is unknown.

V and J are TRBV6-2 or TRBV6-3 and TRBJ2-1; D unclear. The clonotype was recovered from a woman in her 30s in good health. Sequencing was done on a sample of blood. CDR3 coding DNA: TGTGCCAGCAGTTATTTAGCTTCCTACAATGAGCAGTTCTTC. Translating it yields CASSYLASYNEQFF.